Sequencing of this T cell receptor beta chain was carried out in a study of T cell changes during pregnancy in multiple sclerosis (dated by TCRdb to between 2017 and 2020). Some background on the complete study: The study looked at changes in the T cell repertoire across pregnancy in women with multiple sclerosis.

CDR1 and CDR2 were assigned from the germline V gene as SGHAT and FQNNGV. The CDR3 runs 14 amino acids, cysteine and phenylalanine included. CDR3 DNA only is kept here, 42 bases in frame from base 1. Relative to germline, V is 1 base shorter and J is 6 bases shorter, with 10 bases between their ends. As concerns this clone: Its recognized antigen is unknown. No base-level quality is on record; no much larger clone is a single base apart.

Libraries were prepared through the immunoSEQ multiplex PCR assay. TCRdb holds this immuneACCESS table with in-frame rearrangements only. Some clones are missing; in checked studies, unresolved V genes explain under half, and the rest has no known cause. Present in this sample are some 74,000 clones, 80% to 95% of which were seen just once. About 2.5% of the sample comes from the top ten. Recombination connected TRBV11-2 to TRBJ2-1; TRBD1 is a possible D gene, resting on 5 matching bases. The material sequenced was peripheral blood, taken before pregnancy. The clonotype was recovered from a female donor with multiple sclerosis, enrolled in a pregnancy study. The DNA sequence is as follows: TGTGCCAGCAGCTTAGGGACAAAGCCCAATGAGCAGTTCTTC. This is translated as CASSLGTKPNEQFF.